Each of the 9 T cell receptor beta chains below was sequenced from the same sample in a study of glioma-infiltrating T cells after dendritic cell vaccination. As to time point: after dendritic cell vaccination, including at tumor progression/relapse. The table came from immunoSEQ multiplex PCR; TCRdb's copy has only in-frame clones and leaves some out. This table has fewer than 75,000 clones, approximately 81% appearing once. The material was blood, obtained after dendritic cell vaccination. Source of these receptors: a human donor with glioblastoma.

This clone was detected only once. V gene TRBV6-5 combines with J gene TRBJ2-5; D may be TRBD2 (5 bases). Per germline, CDR1 MNHEY and CDR2 SVGAGI. The length of the CDR3 is 14 residues. Trimming cost V 5 bases and J 5 bases, with 15 bases left between them. The CDR3 region has the DNA TGTGCCAGCAGTAGACTAACCCAGTGGGAGACCCAGTACTTC. It codes for CASSRLTQWETQYF.

The rearrangement links TRBV7-9 to TRBJ2-7; the D gene is possibly TRBD2 (6 bases). The CDR3 consists of 15 residues. Germline-derived CDR1 and CDR2 are SEHNR and FQNEAQ (reference sequence). The V end was cut by 1 base, the J end by 2 bases, with 12 bases between. The chain's CDR3 is CASSLGGVVTYEQYF. The CDR3 bases are TGTGCCAGCAGCTTAGGGGGGGTTGTCACCTACGAGCAGTACTTC.

The rearrangement joins TRBV6-5 to TRBJ2-5; D uncertain. The CDR3 has 14 residues. Trimming stripped 2 bases from V and 0 bases from J, with 7 bases between. The germline CDR1 and CDR2 sequences are MNHEY and SVGAGI. Here the CDR3 reads CASSYGGNQETQYF. The DNA of the CDR3 is TGTGCCAGCAGTTACGGCGGTAACCAAGAGACCCAGTACTTC.

The chain links TRBV7-2 to TRBJ1-4; TRBD1 aligns across 7 bases. The CDR3 has 15 residues. Looked up from germline, CDR1 is SGHTA and CDR2 is FQGNSA. The ends lost 3 bases at V and 4 bases at J; junction bases unmatched: 5. In DNA, the CDR3 is TGTGCCAGCAGCTTGGACAGGATTTTTAATGAAAAACTGTTTTTT. Protein: CASSLDRIFNEKLFF.

The chain uses TRBV5-4 and TRBJ2-6; D ambiguous. The CDR3 totals 15 residues. In germline, CDR1 is SGHNT, CDR2 YYREEE (reference sequence). V lost 6 bases, J lost 0 bases, and 10 bases lay in between. The CDR3 region has the DNA TGTGCCAGCAACAGATACCCCTCTGGGGCCAACGTCCTGACTTTC. It codes for CASNRYPSGANVLTF.

The chain carries TRBV4-2 and TRBJ2-3, with 7 bases lining up with TRBD2. With V trimmed by 2 bases and J by 3 bases, 5 bases remained unmatched. The CDR3 has 15 residues. Germline CDR1 is LGHNA and CDR2 is YNFKEQ. CDR3: CASSQTQGGTDTQYF. The CDR3 nucleotides read TGTGCCAGCAGCCAAACTCAGGGAGGGACAGATACGCAGTATTTT.

This clone was counted only a few times. The V gene is TRBV5-1, the J gene TRBJ2-5, with TRBD2 matching over 7 bases. The V gene end was trimmed by 1 base and the J gene end by 4 bases; junction bases not matched to a gene: 4. CDR1 and CDR2 from the germline V gene are SGHRS and YFSETQ. This CDR3 region has 14 residues. The CDR3 spells CASSLTGGGETQYF. In DNA, the CDR3 is TGCGCCAGCAGCTTGACGGGGGGAGGAGAGACCCAGTACTTC. Looking up the rest from reference TRBV5-1 and TRBJ2-5 gives the full variable domain: KAGVTQTPRYLIKTRGQQVTLSCSPISGHRSVSWYQQTPGQGLQFLFEYFSETQRNKGNFPGRFSGRQFSNSRSEMNVSTLELGDSALYLCASSLTGGGETQYFGPGTRLLVL.

The chain links TRBV27 to TRBJ2-1; 12 bases map to TRBD2. This CDR3 comprises 16 residues. The ends lost 5 bases at V and 11 bases at J; junction bases unmatched: 13. The germline gives CDR1 MNHEY, CDR2 SMNVEV (reference sequence). CDR3: CASSAPLAGGPIKQFF. The CDR3 DNA reads as TGTGCCAGCAGTGCACCCCTAGCGGGGGGGCCAATAAAGCAGTTCTTC.

This clone appeared a single time. V gene TRBV6-1 combines with J gene TRBJ2-3, with TRBD1 matching 7 bases. Germline-derived CDR1 and CDR2 are MNHNS and SASEGT. With 7 bases clipped from V and 3 bases from J, the junction kept 7 bases outside the gene matches. This CDR3 comprises 14 residues. In nucleotides, the CDR3 is TGTGCCAGCAACGACAGGGTGCCGACAGATACGCAGTATTTT. This encodes CASNDRVPTDTQYF.